Below, 20 T cell receptor beta chains from the same sample are listed, as sequenced in a study of identical twins. TCRdb itself ran the 5' RACE reads through MiXCR, one entry per CDR3 protein. The sample has 500,000 to 550,000 distinct CDR3 sequences; about a fifth are singletons. Another study also made use of these data, one on yellow fever vaccine responses in identical twins.

The sequencing sample was made of CD4+ T cells sorted from blood. Receptors were obtained from a woman in her late teens or twenties in good health.

The J gene is TRBJ1-1, the V gene TRBV5-1; 8 nucleotides align to TRBD1. Germline CDR1 is SGHRS and CDR2 is YFSETQ. J lost 3 bases, V lost 6 bases, and 4 bases had no gene match. This CDR3 is built from 13 residues. The DNA for the CDR3 is TGCGCCAGCAACCAGGGGGCGCACACTGAAGCTTTCTTT. Protein: CASNQGAHTEAFF.

J is TRBJ2-3 and V is TRBV7-9, with 7 positions matching TRBD2. This CDR3 has 14 amino acids. V lost 2 bases, J lost 5 bases, and 4 bases stayed unmatched. CDR1 and CDR2 (germline): SEHNR, FQNEAQ (reference sequence). Here the CDR3 reads CASSLILAEDTQYF. The CDR3 DNA sequence: TGTGCCAGCAGCTTAATTCTAGCGGAAGATACGCAGTATTTT. The whole variable domain, filled in from reference TRBV7-9 and TRBJ2-3, reads DTGVSQNPRHKITKRGQNVTFRCDPISEHNRLYWYRQTLGQGPEFLTYFQNEAQLEKSRLLSDRFSAERPKGSFSTLEIQRTEQGDSAMYLCASSLILAEDTQYFGPGTRLTVL.

This clonotype appeared a few times. The genes are TRBV27 and TRBJ1-1, with D possibly matching TRBD1 (6 bases). The germline gives CDR1 MNHEY, CDR2 SMNVEV (reference sequence). V gave up 2 bases and J gave up 1 base, with 11 bases separating them. The CDR3 is 15 amino acids. The CDR3 DNA is TGTGCCAGCAGTTTAAGGGGGTTGGCGAACACTGAAGCTTTCTTT. Protein sequence: CASSLRGLANTEAFF.

The CDR3 nucleotides are TGTGCCAGCAGTTACGCACTAGCGGACGGGGAGCTGTTTTTT. It encodes CASSYALADGELFF. The chain recombines TRBV6-5 with TRBJ2-2, with 8 bases matching TRBD2. Germline assignment: CDR1 MNHEY and CDR2 SVGAGI. J lost 7 bases, V lost 2 bases, and 3 bases had no gene match. This CDR3 comprises 14 residues.

This clonotype appeared a single time. The chain is built from TRBV7-9 and TRBJ2-7; D is perhaps TRBD2 (6 bases). CDR1 is SEHNR and CDR2 is FQNEAQ in the germline V gene (reference sequence). V lost 5 bases and J lost 1, with 12 bases in between. CDR3 length: 14 residues. CDR3 sequence: CASSRGVPSYEQYF. Here the CDR3 DNA reads TGTGCCAGCAGCCGCGGGGTCCCATCCTACGAGCAGTACTTC.

V and J are TRBV19 and TRBJ2-1, with D perhaps TRBD2 (6 bases). The CDR3 runs 13 residues. Germline V gene lookup returns CDR1 LNHDA and CDR2 SQIVND (reference sequence). Between the trimmed V and J ends, which lost 3 bases and 7 bases, there was a span of 10 bases. The CDR3 DNA reads TGTGCCAGTAGTATCAGACTAGAGAATGAGCAGTTCTTC. This translates into CASSIRLENEQFF.

This clonotype was found a few times. The J gene is TRBJ2-1, the V gene TRBV6-1; 9 bases agree with TRBD2. CDR3 size: 18 residues. Per germline, CDR1 MNHNS and CDR2 SASEGT. The V and J ends lost 6 bases and 6 bases, in that order; junction bases with no gene match: 18. The DNA for the CDR3 is TGTGCCAGCAGGTGGGCGCGGGGCGGGGGGGCCGCAGGCAATGAGCAGTTCTTC. This encodes CASRWARGGGAAGNEQFF.

The gene calls are TRBV28 and TRBJ2-3, with D perhaps given as TRBD1 or TRBD2 (5 bases each). Trimming took off 2 bases at V and 5 bases at J, with 11 bases between the two ends. Germline loops: CDR1 MDHEN, CDR2 SYDVKM. CDR3 size: 14 residues. The CDR3 region has the DNA TGTGCCAGCAGTTTACCCCCGAGGGGAGATACGCAGTATTTT. Translating it yields CASSLPPRGDTQYF.

This clonotype occurred a few times. The V and J genes are TRBV5-6 and TRBJ1-6; 8 bases agree with TRBD1. The CDR3 sequence is 14 residues long. With V trimmed by 5 bases and J by 10 bases, 8 bases remained unmatched. Germline values: CDR1 SGHDT, CDR2 YYEEEE. The CDR3 loop is CASSSTGAASPLHF. CDR3 DNA: TGTGCCAGCAGTTCGACAGGGGCTGCCTCACCCCTCCACTTT.

Only a few counts were recorded for this clonotype. J is TRBJ2-3 and V is TRBV12-3 or TRBV12-4; D unclear. The CDR3 totals 15 residues. V dropped 8 bases and J dropped 2 bases, with 17 bases sitting between them. In DNA form, the CDR3 reads TGTGCCAGCGCCACGTCGCAGAAACTCACAGATACGCAGTATTTT. Translating it yields CASATSQKLTDTQYF.

In its sample, this clonotype was seen a few times. The V call is TRBV2, the J call TRBJ2-7, with D tentatively TRBD2 (6 bases). Trimming pared 0 bases from V and 1 base from J, leaving 16 bases between. Germline CDR1 SNHLY, CDR2 FYNNEI. The length of the CDR3 is 17 residues. This CDR3 is CASSEARSRGLSYEQYV. The CDR3 DNA sequence: TGTGCCAGCAGTGAAGCGCGTTCGCGAGGACTATCCTACGAGCAGTACGTC.

The chain links TRBV6-5 to TRBJ1-1, with 9 positions matching TRBD1. Per the germline V gene, CDR1 is MNHEY and CDR2 is SVGAGI. V lost 6 bases and J lost 2; bases outside the gene matches: 4. The CDR3 is made up of 14 amino acids. In DNA form, the CDR3 reads TGTGCCAGCAGGTACAGGGGGCTAAACACTGAAGCTTTCTTT. Translated, it gives CASRYRGLNTEAFF.

This clonotype was found many times. The chain uses TRBV12-3 or TRBV12-4 and TRBJ2-2; tentatively, D is TRBD1 (5 bases). This CDR3 has 16 amino acids. V shed 3 bases and J shed 0 bases, with 11 bases lying between them. The CDR3: CASSFQGLANTGELFF. CDR3 DNA sequence: TGTGCCAGCAGTTTTCAGGGTCTAGCGAACACCGGGGAGCTGTTTTTT.

V and J are TRBV7-9 and TRBJ1-4; D is perhaps TRBD1 (6 bases). Per germline, CDR1 SEHNR and CDR2 FQNEAQ (reference sequence). Trimming removed 1 base from V and 15 bases from J, with 18 bases in between. This CDR3 is 14 amino acids long. CDR3 DNA: TGTGCCAGCAGCTTAGAAGGGGGGTACAGTACCATGTTTTTT. This encodes CASSLEGGYSTMFF.

This clonotype came up a few times. V gene TRBV6-6 combines with J gene TRBJ2-1, with D possibly matching TRBD2 (6 bases). V was shortened by 10 bases and J by 8 bases, with 15 bases between the two germline ends. Germline V CDR1 and CDR2: MNHNY, SVGAGI (reference sequence). CDR3 size: 12 residues. CDR3: CATEGLGDEQFF. CDR3 coding DNA: TGTGCCACAGAGGGACTCGGGGATGAGCAGTTCTTC.

This clonotype came up a few times. The CDR3 DNA reads as TGTGCCAGCTCACCAGGACAGGGTGGTGCCTACGAGCAGTACTTC. It is translated as CASSPGQGGAYEQYF. V and J are TRBV18 and TRBJ2-7; the match to TRBD1 covers 8 bases. CDR1 and CDR2 (germline): KGHSH, LQKENI. The length of the CDR3 is 15 residues. The V and J ends lost 2 bases and 2 bases, in that order; junction bases with no gene match: 5.

The J gene is TRBJ1-1, the V gene TRBV3-1; a possible D gene is TRBD1 (5 bases). Trimming shortened V by 2 bases and J by 0 bases, and 13 bases separated the two germline ends. The CDR3 spans 16 residues. Germline values: CDR1 LGHDT, CDR2 YNNKEL (reference sequence). The CDR3 sequence: CASSQTPGILNTEAFF. CDR3 in DNA: TGTGCCAGCAGCCAAACGCCAGGGATCCTGAACACTGAAGCTTTCTTT.

There are a few counts of this clonotype. The V gene is TRBV29-1, the J gene TRBJ2-3; 9 positions agree with TRBD1. Trimming removed 8 bases from V and 2 bases from J; junction bases left unmatched: 5. The length of the CDR3 is 13 residues. Germline V gene sequence: CDR1 SQVTM, CDR2 ANQGSEA. Here the CDR3 reads CSIDRGNTDTQYF. The CDR3, as DNA: TGCAGCATAGACAGGGGGAACACAGATACGCAGTATTTT.

The V gene is TRBV5-1, the J gene TRBJ2-2; TRBD1 agrees at 7 bases. V was pared by 6 bases and J by 1 base, with 6 bases of the junction left unmatched. Germline CDR1 is SGHRS and CDR2 is YFSETQ. The CDR3 contains 15 residues. The DNA of the CDR3 is TGCGCCAGCACTGCCGGGACAGTGAACACCGGGGAGCTGTTTTTT. The encoded protein is CASTAGTVNTGELFF.

This clonotype turned up a few times. V gene TRBV20-1 combines with J gene TRBJ2-1; possibly TRBD1 or TRBD2 for D (5 bases each). Trimming shortened V by 6 bases and J by 15 bases, and 18 bases separated the two germline ends. This CDR3 region has 11 residues. The germline V gene encodes CDR1 DFQATT and CDR2 SNEGSKA (reference sequence). The CDR3 spells CSAEGTVGPFF. The CDR3 DNA sequence: TGCAGTGCGGAAGGGACCGTCGGTCCGTTCTTC.